This T cell receptor (beta chain) was sequenced for a study of radiotherapy plus CTLA-4 blockade in lung cancer. Study details: Patients showed objective responses in roughly 19% of cases and disease control in 30% to 40%.

This clone was seen a handful of times. As yet, its antigen is unknown. Those with chemo-refractory metastatic non-small-cell lung cancer were treated with focal radiation combined with CTLA-4 blockade using ipilimumab. General observations from the study: Dynamics of early blood T cell clones, together with interferon-beta, were reportedly the best predictors of response. In blood, TCR clones derived from the tumor expanded after radiotherapy plus ipilimumab.

Trimming shortened V by 2 bases and J by 9 bases, and 20 bases separated the two germline ends. Germline CDR1 reads LGHNT; CDR2 reads FRNRAP. The CDR3 totals 16 residues. TCRdb keeps only in-frame clones here, not all; method: immunoSEQ multiplex PCR. Here the sample spans 35,000 to 45,000 clones, about 67% being singletons. Sample: peripheral blood, taken from a patient treated with radiotherapy plus ipilimumab. The source of this sequence is a human donor with non-small cell lung cancer who had a partial response to radiotherapy plus ipilimumab. The V call is TRBV12-5, the J call TRBJ2-1, with D possibly being TRBD2 (5 bases). The CDR3 sequence: CASGLRPLLDPGEQFF. The CDR3, as DNA: TGTGCTAGTGGTTTGCGCCCCCTACTAGATCCGGGTGAGCAGTTCTTC.